This note documents a single TCR beta chain sequence. Its antigen is not known. Here immunoSEQ multiplex PCR was the method, and the copy in TCRdb shows in-frame clones only, minus some. The sample lists roughly 330,000 clones; about nine tenths were seen once. This record comes from a study of cytomegalovirus exposure and HLA in healthy donors. The overall study: The same platform was used for the 120 validation repertoires and the 500 to 700 first-cohort repertoires, a later analysis reported. The study, taken as a whole, reports: It was found in a later analysis that first-cohort TCR clusters tended to co-occur in the approximately 130 validation repertoires.

The CDR3 covers 17 residues. CDR1 and CDR2 (germline): SNHLY, FYNNEI. The ends were cut back, 8 bases at V and 0 bases at J, with 22 bases in the middle. The donors were in the roughly 130-subject validation cohort, distinct from the roughly 600-subject first cohort. The specimen sequenced was PBMCs. The clonotype was recovered from a woman in her 30s in good health and CMV-seropositive. The gene calls are TRBV2 and TRBJ1-1, with TRBD1 as a possible D gene (6 bases). The CDR3 bases are TGTGCCAGCCCCTGGGGGGGGGCCCAAATATTGAACACTGAAGCTTTCTTT. Translated: CASPWGGAQILNTEAFF.